The sequence of this T cell receptor beta chain was determined in a study of cytomegalovirus exposure and HLA in healthy donors. The primer mix had 60 Vbeta and 13 Jbeta primers. Generated by immunoSEQ multiplex PCR, the TCRdb table keeps only in-frame clones and is missing some. The sample's table shows about 130,000 clones. Comment on this clone: No antigen is known for it.

Study-level points and caveats: A few CMV-associated chains proved CMV antigen-specific in vitro.

With 10 bases removed from V and 0 bases from J, the gap between germline ends came to 21 bases. The CDR3 contains 17 residues. From germline, CDR1 is WSHSY and CDR2 SAAADI. The TCR originated in a woman aged 60-75 years in good health and CMV-seronegative. The sample comprised PBMCs. The chain carries TRBV10-2 and TRBJ2-2; tentative D call: TRBD2 (6 bases). CDR3 sequence (DNA): TGCGCCACCTGTTGGGGGGTGGGAATTTCGAACACCGGGGAGCTGTTTTTT. Protein: CATCWGVGISNTGELFF.